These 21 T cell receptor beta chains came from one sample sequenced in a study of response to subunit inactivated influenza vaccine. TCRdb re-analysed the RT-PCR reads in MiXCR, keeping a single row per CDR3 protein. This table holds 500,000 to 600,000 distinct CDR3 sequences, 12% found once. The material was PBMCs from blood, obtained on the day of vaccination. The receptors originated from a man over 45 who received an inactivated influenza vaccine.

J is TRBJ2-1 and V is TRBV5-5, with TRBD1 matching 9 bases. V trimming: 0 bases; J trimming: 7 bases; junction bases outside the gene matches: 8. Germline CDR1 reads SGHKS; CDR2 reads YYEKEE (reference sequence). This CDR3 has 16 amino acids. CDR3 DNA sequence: TGTGCCAGCAGCTTGGCCGTCGGGACAGGGTGGAATGAGCAGTTCTTC. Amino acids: CASSLAVGTGWNEQFF.

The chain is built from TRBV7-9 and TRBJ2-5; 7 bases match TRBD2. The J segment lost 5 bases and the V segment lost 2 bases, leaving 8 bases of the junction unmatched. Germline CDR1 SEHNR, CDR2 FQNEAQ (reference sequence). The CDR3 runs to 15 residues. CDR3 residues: CASSLTGTTTETQYF. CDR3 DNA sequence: TGTGCCAGCAGCTTAACCGGGACTACGACGGAGACCCAGTACTTC.

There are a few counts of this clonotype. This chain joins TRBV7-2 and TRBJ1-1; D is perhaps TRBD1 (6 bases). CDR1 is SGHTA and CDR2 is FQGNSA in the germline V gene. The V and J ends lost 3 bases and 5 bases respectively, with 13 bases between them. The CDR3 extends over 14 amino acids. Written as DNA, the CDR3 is TGTGCCAGCAGCTTGGAACAGGGTCGGACTGAAGCTTTCTTT. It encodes CASSLEQGRTEAFF.

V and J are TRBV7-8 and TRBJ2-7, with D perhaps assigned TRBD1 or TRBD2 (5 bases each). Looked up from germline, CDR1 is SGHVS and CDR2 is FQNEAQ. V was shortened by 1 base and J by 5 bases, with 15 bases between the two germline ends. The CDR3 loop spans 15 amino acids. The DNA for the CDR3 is TGTGCCAGCAGCTTAGTGTCCGGGGACGGGGACGAGCAGTACTTC. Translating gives CASSLVSGDGDEQYF. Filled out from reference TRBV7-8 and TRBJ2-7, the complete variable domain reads GAGVSQSPRYKVAKRGQDVALRCDPISGHVSLFWYQQALGQGPEFLTYFQNEAQLDKSGLPSDRFFAERPEGSVSTLKIQRTQQEDSAVYLCASSLVSGDGDEQYFGPGTRLTVT.

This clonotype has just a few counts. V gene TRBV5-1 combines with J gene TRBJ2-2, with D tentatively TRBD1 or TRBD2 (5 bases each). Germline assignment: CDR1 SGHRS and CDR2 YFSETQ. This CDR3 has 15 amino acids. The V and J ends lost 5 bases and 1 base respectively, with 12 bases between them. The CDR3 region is CASRVEGMNTGELFF. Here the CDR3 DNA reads TGCGCCAGCAGGGTCGAGGGGATGAACACCGGGGAGCTGTTTTTT.

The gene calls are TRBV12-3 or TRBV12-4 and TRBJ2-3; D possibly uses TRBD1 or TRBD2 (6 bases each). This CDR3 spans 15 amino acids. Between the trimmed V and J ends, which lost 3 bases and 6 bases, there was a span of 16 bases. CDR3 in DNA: TGTGCCAGCAGTTTCTTGTCGGGGGCAGGGGATACGCAGTATTTT. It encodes CASSFLSGAGDTQYF.

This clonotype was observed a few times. This CDR3 reads CAISESLDKYEQYF. The CDR3 nucleotides read TGTGCCATCAGTGAGTCTCTGGACAAATACGAGCAGTACTTC. The J gene is TRBJ2-7, the V gene TRBV10-3; D is perhaps TRBD1 (5 bases). This CDR3 contains 14 residues. Germline V gene lookup returns CDR1 ENHRY and CDR2 SYGVKD. Trimming removed 0 bases from V and 4 bases from J, with 10 bases in between.

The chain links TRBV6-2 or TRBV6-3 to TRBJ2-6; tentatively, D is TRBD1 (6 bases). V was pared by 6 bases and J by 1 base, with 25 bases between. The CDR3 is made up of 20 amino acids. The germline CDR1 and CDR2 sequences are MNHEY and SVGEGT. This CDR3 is CASSLPKKSTGYSGANVLTF. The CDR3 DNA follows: TGTGCCAGCAGCTTACCAAAAAAAAGCACAGGGTATTCTGGGGCCAACGTCCTGACTTTC.

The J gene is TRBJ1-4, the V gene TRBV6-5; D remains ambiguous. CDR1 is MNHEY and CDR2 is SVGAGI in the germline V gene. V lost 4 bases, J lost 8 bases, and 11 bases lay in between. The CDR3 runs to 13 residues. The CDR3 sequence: CASSWSGMEKLFF. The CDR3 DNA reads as TGTGCCAGCAGTTGGTCCGGCATGGAAAAACTGTTTTTT.

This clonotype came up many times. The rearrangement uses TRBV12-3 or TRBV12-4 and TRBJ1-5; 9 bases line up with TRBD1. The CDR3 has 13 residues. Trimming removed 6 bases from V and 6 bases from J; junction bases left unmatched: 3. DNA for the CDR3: TGTGCCAGCAGCCGGGACAGGGCTCAGCCCCAGCATTTT. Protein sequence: CASSRDRAQPQHF.

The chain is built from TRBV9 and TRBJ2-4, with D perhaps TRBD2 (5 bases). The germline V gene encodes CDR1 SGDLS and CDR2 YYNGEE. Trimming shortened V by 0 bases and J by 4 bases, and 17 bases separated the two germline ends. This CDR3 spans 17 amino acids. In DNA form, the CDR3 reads TGTGCCAGCAGCGTAGGTGTCGGGAACTCTGTAAAAAACATTCAGTACTTC. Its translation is CASSVGVGNSVKNIQYF. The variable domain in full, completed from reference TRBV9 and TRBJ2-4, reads DSGVTQTPKHLITATGQRVTLRCSPRSGDLSVYWYQQSLDQGLQFLIQYYNGEERAKGNILERFSAQQFPDLHSELNLSSLELGDSALYFCASSVGVGNSVKNIQYFGAGTRLSVL.

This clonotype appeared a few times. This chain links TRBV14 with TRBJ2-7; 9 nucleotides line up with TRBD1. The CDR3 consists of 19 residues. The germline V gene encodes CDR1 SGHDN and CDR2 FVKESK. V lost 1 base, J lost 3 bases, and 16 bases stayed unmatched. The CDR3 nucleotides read TGTGCCAGCAGCCAAGGAGGTAGGACAGGGGAGTTACTCATCTACGAGCAGTACTTC. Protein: CASSQGGRTGELLIYEQYF. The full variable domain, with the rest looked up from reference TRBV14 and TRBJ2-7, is EAGVTQFPSHSVIEKGQTVTLRCDPISGHDNLYWYRRVMGKEIKFLLHFVKESKQDESGMPNNRFLAERTGGTYSTLKVQPAELEDSGVYFCASSQGGRTGELLIYEQYFGPGTRLTVT.

CDR3: CASSHWGPRETQYF. DNA of the CDR3: TGTGCCAGCAGCCACTGGGGGCCCCGAGAGACCCAGTACTTC. The rearrangement links TRBV7-9 to TRBJ2-5; D is perhaps TRBD1 (6 bases). From germline, CDR1 is SEHNR and CDR2 FQNEAQ (reference sequence). The CDR3 covers 14 residues. V was pared by 5 bases and J by 4 bases, with 14 bases between. The full variable domain, its missing parts supplied by reference TRBV7-9 and TRBJ2-5, is DTGVSQNPRHKITKRGQNVTFRCDPISEHNRLYWYRQTLGQGPEFLTYFQNEAQLEKSRLLSDRFSAERPKGSFSTLEIQRTEQGDSAMYLCASSHWGPRETQYFGPGTRLLVL.

DNA for the CDR3: TGTGCCATCAGTCAGGGACCCAGCTCCTACGAGCAGTACTTC. Translating gives CAISQGPSSYEQYF. The chain joins TRBV10-3 to TRBJ2-7; TRBD1 or TRBD2 may be the D gene (5 bases each). Germline CDR1 is ENHRY and CDR2 is SYGVKD. The ends were cut back, 5 bases at V and 0 bases at J, with 11 bases in the middle. This CDR3 has 14 residues.

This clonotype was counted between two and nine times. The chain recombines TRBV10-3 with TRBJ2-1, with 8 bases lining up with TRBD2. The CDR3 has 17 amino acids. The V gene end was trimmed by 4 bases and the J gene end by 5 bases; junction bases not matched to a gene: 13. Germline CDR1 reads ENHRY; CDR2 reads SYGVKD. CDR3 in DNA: TGTGCCATCAGTGCGTGGGGCGGGGGGCCTGGTGACAATGAGCAGTTCTTC. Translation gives CAISAWGGGPGDNEQFF.

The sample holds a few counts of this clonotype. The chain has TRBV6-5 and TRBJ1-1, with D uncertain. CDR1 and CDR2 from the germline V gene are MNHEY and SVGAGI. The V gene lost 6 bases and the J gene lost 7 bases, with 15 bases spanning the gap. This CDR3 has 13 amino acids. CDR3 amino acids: CASRLRSLGEAFF. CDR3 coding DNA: TGTGCCAGCAGGTTACGATCTCTCGGTGAAGCTTTCTTT.

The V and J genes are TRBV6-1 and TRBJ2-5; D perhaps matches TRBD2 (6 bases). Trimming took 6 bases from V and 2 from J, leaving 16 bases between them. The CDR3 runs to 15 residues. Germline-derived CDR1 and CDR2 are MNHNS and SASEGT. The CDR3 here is CASSKAGIGQETQYF. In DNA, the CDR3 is TGTGCCAGCAGCAAGGCGGGGATCGGGCAAGAGACCCAGTACTTC.

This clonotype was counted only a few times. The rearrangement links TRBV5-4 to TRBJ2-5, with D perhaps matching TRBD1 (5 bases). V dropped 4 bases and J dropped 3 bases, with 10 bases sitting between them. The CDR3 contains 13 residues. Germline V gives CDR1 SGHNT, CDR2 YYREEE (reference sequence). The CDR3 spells CASSPQGEETQYF. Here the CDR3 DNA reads TGTGCCAGCAGCCCTCAGGGTGAAGAGACCCAGTACTTC.

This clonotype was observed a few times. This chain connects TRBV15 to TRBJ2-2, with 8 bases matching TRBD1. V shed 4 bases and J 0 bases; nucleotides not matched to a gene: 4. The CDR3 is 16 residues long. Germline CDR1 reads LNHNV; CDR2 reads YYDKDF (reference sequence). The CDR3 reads CATSIHRGANTGELFF. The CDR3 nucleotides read TGTGCCACCAGCATACACAGGGGGGCGAACACCGGGGAGCTGTTTTTT.

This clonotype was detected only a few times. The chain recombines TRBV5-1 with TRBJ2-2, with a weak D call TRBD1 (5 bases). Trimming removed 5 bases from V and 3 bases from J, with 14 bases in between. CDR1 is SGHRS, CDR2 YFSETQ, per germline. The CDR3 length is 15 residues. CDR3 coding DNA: TGCGCCAGCAGTGACGCAGGGATCGACACCGGGGAGCTGTTTTTT. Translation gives CASSDAGIDTGELFF.

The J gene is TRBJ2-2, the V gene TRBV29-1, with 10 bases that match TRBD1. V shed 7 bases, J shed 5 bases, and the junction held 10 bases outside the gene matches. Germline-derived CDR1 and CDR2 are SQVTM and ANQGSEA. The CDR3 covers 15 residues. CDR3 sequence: CSATRDRGGTGELFF. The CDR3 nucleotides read TGCAGCGCCACCCGGGACAGGGGTGGTACCGGGGAGCTGTTTTTT.